These T cell receptor beta chains were read from a single sample in a study of T cell responses to AZD1222 COVID-19 vaccine. Assay used: immunoSEQ multiplex PCR; TCRdb lists only in-frame clones, some missing. The table lists 150,000 or so clones, around 92% of them singletons. Sequencing was performed on peripheral blood, taken 28 days after the second AZD1222 dose. The receptors originated from an adult who received the AZD1222 COVID-19 vaccine. Both conserved end residues are part of each CDR3. Fields, in order: V gene, clone size, D gene, CDR3 length, J gene, CDR3 protein, CDR3 DNA. A D gene is named only where the DNA matches it firmly. Only some rows state a clone size, as once, few, many or a class for expanded clones.

>TRBV7-9|once|NA|13|TRBJ1-1
CASSPPMNTEAFF
TGTGCCAGCAGCCCTCCAATGAACACTGAAGCTTTCTTT
>TRBV10-3|NA|NA|15|TRBJ1-4
CAISDTGIANEKLFF
TGTGCCATCAGTGATACAGGGATTGCTAATGAAAAACTGTTTTTT
>TRBV15|NA|NA|15|TRBJ2-7
CATSGGRGGSYEQYF
TGTGCCACCAGCGGTGGCAGGGGCGGCTCCTACGAGCAGTACTTC
>TRBV19|NA|NA|16|TRBJ2-1
CASLDNSGGTYNEQFF
TGTGCCAGTCTTGATAATTCTGGAGGAACCTACAATGAGCAGTTCTTC
>TRBV7-9|NA|NA|16|TRBJ2-4
CASSLVRGAAKNIQYF
TGTGCCAGCAGCTTAGTTCGCGGGGCGGCCAAAAACATTCAGTACTTC
>TRBV21-1|NA|NA|18|TRBJ1-5
CASSKVDECRQDHQPQHF
TGTGCCAGCAGCAAGGTAGACGAATGTAGACAGGACCATCAGCCCCAGCATTTT
>TRBV30|NA|TRBD1|13|TRBJ1-3
CAWTGQLGNTIYF
TGTGCCTGGACGGGACAGCTGGGAAACACCATATATTTT
>TRBV28|once|TRBD2|20|TRBJ2-5
CASSLGEGLAGPVGLETQYF
TGTGCCAGCAGTTTGGGGGAAGGACTAGCGGGGCCCGTCGGTTTGGAGACCCAGTACTTC
>TRBV12-3/TRBV12-4|NA|NA|12|TRBJ1-2
CASTSDLYGYTF
TGTGCCAGCACCTCGGACCTTTATGGCTACACCTTC
>TRBV29-1|NA|NA|15|TRBJ2-3
CSVEKGFSSTDTQYF
TGCAGCGTTGAAAAGGGATTCTCTAGCACAGATACGCAGTATTTT
>TRBV9|NA|NA|12|TRBJ2-5
CASSEAPGTQYF
TGTGCCAGCAGCGAGGCCCCAGGGACCCAGTACTTC
>TRBV7-2|NA|NA|16|TRBJ2-6
CASSLSWDSGANVLTF
TGTGCCAGCAGCTTATCCTGGGACTCTGGGGCCAACGTCCTGACTTTC
>TRBV19|NA|NA|13|TRBJ1-2
CASSIEANYGYTF
TGTGCCAGTAGTATCGAGGCTAACTATGGCTACACCTTC
>TRBV5-1|NA|NA|13|TRBJ2-1
CASSFRGDNEQFF
TGCGCCAGCAGCTTCAGGGGAGACAATGAGCAGTTCTTC
>TRBV28|NA|TRBD2|15|TRBJ2-1
CASSISGRGGNEQFF
TGTGCCAGCAGCATAAGCGGGAGGGGTGGAAATGAGCAGTTCTTC
>TRBV3-1/TRBV3-2|NA|NA|14|TRBJ1-5
CASSHRQTNQPQHF
TGTGCCAGCAGCCACCGACAGACCAATCAGCCCCAGCATTTT
>TRBV27|NA|NA|14|TRBJ1-1
CASSLSGLNTEAFF
TGTGCCAGCAGTTTATCGGGACTGAACACTGAAGCTTTCTTT
>TRBV27|NA|NA|14|TRBJ2-1
CASGAGGAHNEQFF
TGTGCCAGCGGGGCCGGGGGCGCCCACAATGAGCAGTTCTTC
>TRBV7-2|NA|NA|15|TRBJ2-3
CASSFSFLPTDTQYF
TGTGCCAGCAGCTTCTCCTTCCTCCCCACAGATACGCAGTATTTT
>TRBV6-6|NA|TRBD1|14|TRBJ2-5
CASRVRGLQETQYF
TGTGCCAGCAGGGTCAGGGGGCTTCAAGAGACCCAGTACTTC
>TRBV28|NA|TRBD1|16|TRBJ2-5
CASSSINRGQSETQYF
TGTGCCAGCAGTTCCATCAACAGGGGACAATCTGAGACCCAGTACTTC
>TRBV19|NA|NA|15|TRBJ1-6
CASRTSGRGKSPLHF
TGTGCCAGTAGAACCAGCGGGCGGGGTAAGTCACCCCTCCACTTT
>TRBV18|NA|TRBD1|16|TRBJ1-4
CASSPRIGQGAEKLFF
TGTGCCAGCTCACCACGAATCGGACAGGGGGCGGAAAAACTGTTTTTT
>TRBV28|NA|NA|13|TRBJ1-5
CASSPQMGRPQHF
TGTGCCAGCAGCCCTCAAATGGGGAGGCCCCAGCATTTT
>TRBV5-1|NA|TRBD1|16|TRBJ2-3
CASSPFQGARTDTQYF
TGCGCCAGCAGCCCATTTCAGGGGGCGCGCACAGATACGCAGTATTTT
>TRBV5-1|NA|NA|16|TRBJ2-2
CASSEGPVSYTGELFF
TGCGCCAGCAGCGAGGGGCCGGTGTCTTACACCGGGGAGCTGTTTTTT
>TRBV19|NA|TRBD2|15|TRBJ2-4
CASSIGRVGKNIQYF
TGTGCCAGTAGTATCGGGAGGGTAGGCAAAAACATTCAGTACTTC
>TRBV10-3|NA|TRBD1|13|TRBJ1-1
CAISGAGGEKAFF
TGTGCCATCAGTGGGGCAGGGGGCGAGAAAGCTTTCTTT
>TRBV5-1|NA|TRBD1|15|TRBJ1-5
CASSGTGGLGQPQHF
TGCGCCAGCAGCGGAACAGGGGGCCTGGGTCAGCCCCAGCATTTT
>TRBV13|NA|NA|13|TRBJ2-5
CASSGDFQETQYF
TGTGCCAGCAGCGGGGACTTTCAAGAGACCCAGTACTTC
>TRBV2|NA|NA|12|TRBJ2-3
CASNLATDTQYF
TGTGCCAGCAATCTAGCCACAGATACGCAGTATTTT
>TRBV15|NA|NA|13|TRBJ1-1
CATSRGRFTEAFF
TGTGCCACCAGCAGAGGTCGGTTCACTGAAGCTTTCTTT
>TRBV14|NA|NA|16|TRBJ1-3
CASSQNRALSGNTIYF
TGTGCCAGCAGCCAGAACAGGGCGCTCTCTGGAAACACCATATATTTT
>TRBV7-9|NA|TRBD2|19|TRBJ2-3
CASSSLGLAGGRPSHTQYF
TGTGCCAGCAGCTCCCTGGGACTAGCGGGGGGCCGGCCATCCCATACGCAGTATTTT
>TRBV11-2|NA|NA|14|TRBJ1-6
CASSLGRLNSPLHF
TGTGCCAGCAGCTTAGGCAGGCTGAATTCACCCCTCCACTTT
>TRBV28|NA|NA|14|TRBJ1-5
CASIAVFGNQPQHF
TGTGCCAGCATAGCGGTCTTTGGCAATCAGCCCCAGCATTTT
>TRBV25-1|once|NA|14|TRBJ1-6
CASRETAYNSPLHF
TGTGCCAGCAGGGAGACAGCTTATAATTCACCCCTCCACTTT
>TRBV7-9|NA|NA|14|TRBJ1-3
CASSLDMSGNTIYF
TGTGCCAGCAGCTTAGATATGTCTGGAAACACCATATATTTT
>TRBV19|NA|NA|12|TRBJ2-7
CASSPGNYEQYF
TGTGCCAGTAGTCCTGGGAACTACGAGCAGTACTTC
>TRBV3-1/TRBV3-2|NA|NA|15|TRBJ2-1
CASSPAGPDYNEQFF
TGTGCCAGCAGCCCCGCGGGGCCAGACTACAATGAGCAGTTCTTC
>TRBV5-4|NA|NA|15|TRBJ2-7
CASRPEGTIPYEQYF
TGTGCCAGCAGACCCGAGGGAACAATCCCCTACGAGCAGTACTTC
>TRBV12-3/TRBV12-4|NA|NA|11|TRBJ2-1
CASTLSNEQFF
TGTGCCAGCACCCTTAGCAATGAGCAGTTCTTC
>TRBV21-1|NA|NA|13|TRBJ2-5
CASSKASKETQYF
TGTGCCAGCAGCAAGGCTAGCAAAGAGACCCAGTACTTC
>TRBV3-1/TRBV3-2|NA|NA|13|TRBJ2-5
CASSRRGQETQYF
TGTGCCAGCAGCCGAAGGGGGCAAGAGACCCAGTACTTC
>TRBV11-2|NA|TRBD2|17|TRBJ2-5
CASSLGVLAGGRETQYF
TGTGCCAGCAGCTTAGGCGTACTAGCGGGGGGCCGAGAGACCCAGTACTTC
>TRBV7-2|NA|NA|16|TRBJ2-2
CASSNFRGAETGELFF
TGTGCCAGCAGCAACTTTCGGGGGGCGGAGACCGGGGAGCTGTTTTTT
>TRBV6-5|NA|NA|15|TRBJ1-6
CASSTQGSDNSPLHF
TGTGCCAGCAGTACTCAGGGATCCGATAATTCACCCCTCCACTTT
>TRBV12-3/TRBV12-4|NA|NA|13|TRBJ2-2
CASTLSTGGELFF
TGTGCCAGCACACTCAGCACGGGGGGGGAGCTGTTTTTT
>TRBV6-6|NA|NA|15|TRBJ2-3
CASTSHWGGTDTQYF
TGTGCCAGCACATCCCACTGGGGGGGCACAGATACGCAGTATTTT
>TRBV11-1|few|NA|15|TRBJ1-6
CASSLRALEGSPLHF
TGTGCCAGCAGCTTAAGGGCCCTCGAAGGCTCACCCCTCCACTTT
>TRBV6-6|NA|NA|13|TRBJ2-1
CASTLSPLDEQFF
TGTGCCAGCACCCTGAGTCCCTTAGATGAGCAGTTCTTC
>TRBV7-9|once|NA|14|TRBJ1-5
CASSLGEINQPQHF
TGTGCCAGCAGCTTAGGAGAGATAAATCAGCCCCAGCATTTT
>TRBV30|NA|NA|16|TRBJ1-5
CAWRIRGEGSNQPQHF
TGTGCCTGGAGAATTAGGGGGGAGGGAAGCAATCAGCCCCAGCATTTT
>TRBV29-1|NA|NA|12|TRBJ1-2
CSVESFNYGYTF
TGCAGCGTTGAATCTTTTAACTATGGCTACACCTTC
>TRBV7-9|NA|NA|11|TRBJ1-1
CASSLGSEAFF
TGTGCCAGCAGCTTAGGTAGTGAAGCTTTCTTT
>TRBV20-1|NA|TRBD1|10|TRBJ1-1
CSAQTGSAFF
TGCAGTGCCCAGACAGGGTCAGCTTTCTTT
>TRBV7-6|NA|NA|13|TRBJ1-1
CASSSIYNTEAFF
TGTGCCAGCAGCAGCATATACAACACTGAAGCTTTCTTT
>TRBV5-4|NA|NA|12|TRBJ1-1
CASSLGGAGAFF
TGTGCCAGCAGCTTGGGAGGGGCGGGAGCTTTCTTT
>TRBV2|once|NA|13|TRBJ1-2
CASMTEGVGGYTF
TGTGCCAGCATGACCGAGGGGGTTGGTGGCTACACCTTC
>TRBV7-9|NA|NA|16|TRBJ2-7
CASSLISRRQDYEQYF
TGTGCCAGCAGCTTAATAAGTCGGAGACAGGACTACGAGCAGTACTTC